Shown below are 25 T cell receptor beta chains from a single sample sequenced in a study of blood T cell repertoires in COVID-19. TCRdb's copy holds only in-frame clones and misses some; the assay was immunoSEQ multiplex PCR. In the table there are about 480,000 clones, 70% to 90% of which are singletons. Sequences were obtained from peripheral blood. The receptors come from a woman between 50 and 59 years old with COVID-19, enrolled during active disease.

V gene TRBV9 combines with J gene TRBJ2-3; TRBD2 aligns across 10 bases. Per the germline V gene, CDR1 is SGDLS and CDR2 is YYNGEE. Trimming cost V 4 bases and J 5 bases; bases outside gene matches: 4. This CDR3 has 14 amino acids. The CDR3 loop is CASSSLAGLDTQYF. The CDR3 DNA is TGTGCCAGCAGCTCACTAGCGGGGTTAGATACGCAGTATTTT.

V gene TRBV19 combines with J gene TRBJ2-2, with 12 bases identical to TRBD2. The CDR3 contains 18 residues. Looked up from germline, CDR1 is LNHDA and CDR2 is SQIVND (reference sequence). With V trimmed by 5 bases and J by 3 bases, 10 bases remained unmatched. CDR3 DNA sequence: TGTGCCAGTAGTTCCCTCGGACTAGCGGGGACCTACACCGGGGAGCTGTTTTTT. Translating gives CASSSLGLAGTYTGELFF.

This sequence joins TRBV24-1 and TRBJ2-1; 15 nucleotides agree with TRBD2. Germline values: CDR1 KGHDR, CDR2 SFDVKD. V lost 4 bases to trimming and J lost 8 bases; unmatched junction nucleotides: 5. This CDR3 comprises 16 residues. The DNA for the CDR3 is TGTGCCACCAGTGACCCGGGACTAGCGGGGGGAGATGAGCAGTTCTTC. The encoded protein is CATSDPGLAGGDEQFF.

The chain carries TRBV2 and TRBJ1-1; 9 nucleotides line up with TRBD1. The length of the CDR3 is 14 residues. V shed 6 bases and J 2 bases; nucleotides not matched to a gene: 4. Per germline, CDR1 SNHLY and CDR2 FYNNEI. The CDR3 loop is CASRDRGRNTEAFF. The CDR3 DNA sequence: TGTGCCAGCAGGGACAGGGGACGTAACACTGAAGCTTTCTTT.

As to this clone: Additional DNA sequences in this sample encode the identical CDR3. The rearrangement links TRBV5-1 to TRBJ1-1; no clear D gene. CDR1 and CDR2 (germline): SGHRS, YFSETQ. Deletions cut 4 bases from V and 2 bases from J, with 9 bases between. CDR3 length equals 13 residues. CDR3 bases: TGCGCCAGCAGCCGAGATAGCAACACTGAAGCTTTCTTT. This encodes CASSRDSNTEAFF. Together with reference TRBV5-1 and TRBJ1-1, the CDR3 gives the full variable domain: KAGVTQTPRYLIKTRGQQVTLSCSPISGHRSVSWYQQTPGQGLQFLFEYFSETQRNKGNFPGRFSGRQFSNSRSEMNVSTLELGDSALYLCASSRDSNTEAFFGQGTRLTVV.

This clone was seen a handful of times. The J gene is TRBJ1-6, the V gene TRBV3-1 (or the pseudogene TRBV3-2); possibly TRBD1 for D (5 bases). The V end was cut by 3 bases, the J end by 8 bases, with 8 bases between. In germline, CDR1 is LGHDT, CDR2 YNNKEL (reference sequence). CDR3 length: 13 residues. CDR3 bases: TGTGCCAGCAGCCAGAGGGACTATTCACCCCTCCACTTT. Amino acids: CASSQRDYSPLHF.

The rearrangement links TRBV19 to TRBJ2-7; possibly TRBD2 for D (5 bases). From germline, CDR1 is LNHDA and CDR2 SQIVND (reference sequence). The CDR3 covers 14 residues. V was clipped by 5 bases and J by 1 base, with 12 bases between them. This chain's CDR3 is CASSLRTGSYEQYF. The CDR3 DNA follows: TGTGCCAGTAGTCTCCGGACGGGGTCCTACGAGCAGTACTTC. Looking up the rest from reference TRBV19 and TRBJ2-7 gives the full variable domain: DGGITQSPKYLFRKEGQNVTLSCEQNLNHDAMYWYRQDPGQGLRLIYYSQIVNDFQKGDIAEGYSVSREKKESFPLTVTSAQKNPTAFYLCASSLRTGSYEQYFGPGTRLTVT.

Here the CDR3 reads CASSVIQQTDTQYF. CDR3 sequence (DNA): TGTGCCAGCAGCGTAATACAGCAGACAGATACGCAGTATTTT. The chain joins TRBV9 to TRBJ2-3; the D is unclear. The germline gives CDR1 SGDLS, CDR2 YYNGEE. CDR3 length: 14 residues. V lost 1 base, J lost 3 bases, and 9 bases lay in between.

J is TRBJ1-2 and V is TRBV4-2; TRBD1 aligns across 8 bases. There are 15 residues in the CDR3. V lost 3 bases and J lost 4; bases outside the gene matches: 7. Germline loops: CDR1 LGHNA, CDR2 YNFKEQ. CDR3 protein: CASSQATGGGYGYTF. CDR3 sequence (DNA): TGTGCCAGCAGCCAGGCTACAGGGGGTGGCTATGGCTACACCTTC.

This chain joins TRBV6-5 and TRBJ1-1, with D possibly being TRBD1 (6 bases). Germline CDR1 MNHEY, CDR2 SVGAGI. CDR3 length: 11 residues. V lost 7 bases and J lost 5, with 8 bases in between. CDR3 DNA: TGTGCCAGCACCAGGGGAACTGAAGCTTTCTTT. Translating gives CASTRGTEAFF.

The chain links TRBV21-1 to TRBJ1-2; the DNA was not compared with TRBD1, the D call given in the table. TRBV21-1 is termed a pseudogene. The CDR3 extends over 14 amino acids. The CDR3 DNA follows: TGTGCCAGCAGCAAGGGACATGGTCCCTATGGCTACACCTTC. Translating it yields CASSKGHGPYGYTF.

This clone has only one observation. This sequence joins TRBV5-8 and TRBJ2-1; 9 bases are a match to TRBD1. In germline, CDR1 is SGHTS, CDR2 YDEGEE. V lost 1 base and J lost 6; bases outside the gene matches: 5. CDR3 length equals 15 residues. CDR3 nucleotides: TGTGCCAGCAGCTTGATGGGACAGGGCAGCAATGAGCAGTTCTTC. This sequence encodes CASSLMGQGSNEQFF.

The V and J genes are TRBV5-6 and TRBJ1-2, with 8 bases matching TRBD1. The length of the CDR3 is 14 residues. In germline, CDR1 is SGHDT, CDR2 YYEEEE. Losses at the gene ends were 2 bases for V and 4 bases for J; bases not matched to a gene: 4. Here the CDR3 reads CASSFWGQAYGYTF. Here the CDR3 DNA reads TGTGCCAGCAGCTTTTGGGGACAGGCCTATGGCTACACCTTC.

This chain joins TRBV3-1 (or the pseudogene TRBV3-2) and TRBJ2-2; D is perhaps TRBD1 (6 bases). CDR1 LGHDT and CDR2 YNNKEL come from the germline V gene (reference sequence). The V and J ends lost 2 bases and 0 bases respectively, with 13 bases between them. The CDR3 spans 17 residues. CDR3 nucleotide sequence: TGTGCCAGCAGCCAAAGAACCGGGACACCGAACACCGGGGAGCTGTTTTTT. Its protein is CASSQRTGTPNTGELFF.

This sequence joins TRBV5-4 and TRBJ2-7; 9 bases map to TRBD1. Germline V gives CDR1 SGHNT, CDR2 YYREEE (reference sequence). This CDR3 has 15 amino acids. The J segment lost 7 bases and the V segment lost 1 base, leaving 9 bases of the junction unmatched. CDR3 in DNA: TGTGCCAGCAGCTTGAGTGGGACAGGGTCCAGGGAGCAGTACTTC. This codes for CASSLSGTGSREQYF. Looking up the rest from reference TRBV5-4 and TRBJ2-7 gives the full variable domain: ETGVTQSPTHLIKTRGQQVTLRCSSQSGHNTVSWYQQALGQGPQFIFQYYREEENGRGNFPPRFSGLQFPNYSSELNVNALELDDSALYLCASSLSGTGSREQYFGPGTRLTVT.

V usage is TRBV30 and J usage is TRBJ2-7, with D perhaps matching TRBD2 (5 bases). The germline CDR1 and CDR2 sequences are GTSNPN and SVGIG (reference sequence). V lost 4 bases and J 3 bases, leaving 7 bases between the germline ends. CDR3 length: 11 amino acids. The CDR3 nucleotides read TGTGCCTGGAAAGGGAGCTACGAGCAGTACTTC. Amino acid sequence: CAWKGSYEQYF.

The chain uses TRBV5-1 and TRBJ2-2; the match to TRBD1 covers 10 bases. CDR1 and CDR2 (germline): SGHRS, YFSETQ. The CDR3 covers 14 residues. J lost 7 bases, V lost 4 bases, and 4 bases had no gene match. The CDR3 is CASSRDRGHGELFF. CDR3 DNA: TGCGCCAGCAGCCGGGACAGGGGACACGGGGAGCTGTTTTTT.

The chain employs TRBV27 and TRBJ1-4; 10 bases align to TRBD1. This CDR3 spans 14 amino acids. Germline V lookup: CDR1 MNHEY, CDR2 SMNVEV (reference sequence). V lost 5 bases, J lost 8 bases, and 5 bases stayed unmatched. CDR3 in amino acids: CASSLDRGEEKLFF. The CDR3 DNA reads as TGTGCCAGCAGTCTGGACAGGGGGGAGGAAAAACTGTTTTTT.

The CDR3 nucleotides are TGTGCCAGCAGCTTGGTGGGGCGAACAGATACGCAGTATTTT. The encoded protein is CASSLVGRTDTQYF. This chain joins TRBV5-4 and TRBJ2-3; possible D gene TRBD1, 5 bases. Germline V gives CDR1 SGHNT, CDR2 YYREEE (reference sequence). This CDR3 has 14 residues. V was trimmed by 0 bases and J by 3 bases, leaving 8 bases between them.

The CDR3 protein is CASSYATANEKLFF. In nucleotides, the CDR3 is TGTGCCAGCAGTTACGCGACAGCGAATGAAAAACTGTTTTTT. The chain uses TRBV6-5 and TRBJ1-4; D might be TRBD1 (5 bases). Germline V gene sequence: CDR1 MNHEY, CDR2 SVGAGI. This CDR3 has 14 amino acids. V gave up 2 bases and J gave up 5 bases, with 9 bases separating them.

The chain uses TRBV5-4 and TRBJ1-2; D may be TRBD1 (6 bases). The CDR3 extends over 14 amino acids. V shed 2 bases and J shed 4 bases, with 12 bases lying between them. Germline assignment: CDR1 SGHNT and CDR2 YYREEE (reference sequence). This CDR3 reads CASSFRGAGYGYTF. The CDR3 nucleotides read TGTGCCAGCAGCTTTCGGGGGGCCGGCTATGGCTACACCTTC.

V and J are TRBV9 and TRBJ2-2, with D possibly TRBD1 on 6 matching bases. CDR3 size: 13 residues. The germline V gene has CDR1 SGDLS and CDR2 YYNGEE. Trimming left V 4 bases short and J 6 bases short, with 10 bases between. For the CDR3, the DNA is TGTGCCAGCAGCTTTCAGGGGTCCGGGGAGCTGTTTTTT. Protein product: CASSFQGSGELFF. Full variable domain (rest looked up from reference TRBV9 and TRBJ2-2): DSGVTQTPKHLITATGQRVTLRCSPRSGDLSVYWYQQSLDQGLQFLIQYYNGEERAKGNILERFSAQQFPDLHSELNLSSLELGDSALYFCASSFQGSGELFFGEGSRLTVL.

The chain uses TRBV5-4 and TRBJ1-2, with D maybe TRBD1 (5 bases). The V end lost 6 bases, the J end lost 7 bases, and 16 bases lay between the germline ends. The germline CDR1 and CDR2 sequences are SGHNT and YYREEE (reference sequence). This CDR3 has 13 residues. CDR3 DNA: TGTGCCAGCATCTCCTCGGCGCAGGGTGGCTACACCTTC. Protein sequence: CASISSAQGGYTF.

In DNA form, the CDR3 reads TGTGCCAGCAGCTTACGGTTACGTGGCGGTCCGCAGTATTTT. Translated, it gives CASSLRLRGGPQYF. The V and J genes are TRBV7-3 and TRBJ2-3; D call uncertain. This CDR3 spans 14 amino acids. In germline, CDR1 is SGHTA, CDR2 FQGTGA. V lost 2 bases, J lost 10 bases, and 16 bases lay in between. The full variable domain, completed using reference TRBV7-3 and TRBJ2-3, is GAGVSQTPSNKVTEKGKYVELRCDPISGHTALYWYRQSLGQGPEFLIYFQGTGAADDSGLPNDRFFAVRPEGSVSTLKIQRTERGDSAVYLCASSLRLRGGPQYFGPGTRLTVL.

The V call is TRBV7-9, the J call TRBJ2-7; 10 bases line up with TRBD1. Trimming took 11 bases from V and 3 from J; bases not matched to a gene: 4. CDR1 SEHNR and CDR2 FQNEAQ come from the germline V gene (reference sequence). This CDR3 has 12 amino acids. The CDR3 spells CARRTGGYEQYF. As DNA, the CDR3 is TGTGCCCGCCGGACAGGGGGCTACGAGCAGTACTTC. Complete variable domain (other parts from reference TRBV7-9 and TRBJ2-7): DTGVSQNPRHKITKRGQNVTFRCDPISEHNRLYWYRQTLGQGPEFLTYFQNEAQLEKSRLLSDRFSAERPKGSFSTLEIQRTEQGDSAMYLCARRTGGYEQYFGPGTRLTVT.